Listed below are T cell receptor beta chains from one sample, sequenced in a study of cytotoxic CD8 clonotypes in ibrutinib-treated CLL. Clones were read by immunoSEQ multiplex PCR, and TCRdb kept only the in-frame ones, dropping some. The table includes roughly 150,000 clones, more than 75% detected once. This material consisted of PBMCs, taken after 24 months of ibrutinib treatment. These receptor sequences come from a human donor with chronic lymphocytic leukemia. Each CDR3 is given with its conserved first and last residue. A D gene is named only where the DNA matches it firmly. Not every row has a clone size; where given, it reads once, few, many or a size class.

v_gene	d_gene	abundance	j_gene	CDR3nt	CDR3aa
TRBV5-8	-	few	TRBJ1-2	TGTGCCAGCAGCTTGGTGATCCGTAACTATGGCTACACCTTC	CASSLVIRNYGYTF
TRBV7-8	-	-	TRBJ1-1	TGTGCCAGCAGCCGAGACACTGAAGCTTTCTTT	CASSRDTEAFF
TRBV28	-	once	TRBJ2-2	TGTGCCAGCATGGGGTGGAGGTCCACCGGGGAGCTGTTTTTT	CASMGWRSTGELFF
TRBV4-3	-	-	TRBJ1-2	TGCGCCAGCAGCCTGGCGGGGGATGGCTACACCTTC	CASSLAGDGYTF
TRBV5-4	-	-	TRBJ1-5	TGTGCCAGCAGCTTGGGCGGAGGGGCAGGGACCAATCAGCCCCAGCATTTT	CASSLGGGAGTNQPQHF
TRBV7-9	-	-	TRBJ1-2	TGTGCCAGCAGCTCCCCCTCGGGGGCCCTCTATGGCTACACCTTC	CASSSPSGALYGYTF
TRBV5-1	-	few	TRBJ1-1	TGCGCCAGCAGCTTCGGCAGGGCCAAAATGAACACTGAAGCTTTCTTT	CASSFGRAKMNTEAFF
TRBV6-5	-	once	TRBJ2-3	TGTGCCAGCCGCAGCCGGGGGCGCAGTACGCAGTATTTT	CASRSRGRSTQYF
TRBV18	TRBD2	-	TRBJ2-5	TGTGCCAGCTCCTCCGGGGCTAGCGGGACACGGGAGACCCAGTACTTC	CASSSGASGTRETQYF
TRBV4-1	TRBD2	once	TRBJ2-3	TGCGCCAGCAGCCAAGTTGGGGGGGTAGATACGCAGTATTTT	CASSQVGGVDTQYF
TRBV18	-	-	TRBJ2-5	TGTGCCAGCTCGTTGGCCCGGGGGGAGACCCAGTACTTC	CASSLARGETQYF
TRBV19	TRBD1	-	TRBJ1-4	TGTGCCAGTAGCCAGGGGGCCACAAATGAAAAACTGTTTTTT	CASSQGATNEKLFF
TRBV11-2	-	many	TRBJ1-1	TGTGCCAGCAGCTTGAATACAGATAAGGCTGAAGCTTTCTTT	CASSLNTDKAEAFF
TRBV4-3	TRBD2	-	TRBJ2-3	TGCGCCAGCAGCGCCCCCGGGACTAGCCCGTATTTT	CASSAPGTSPYF
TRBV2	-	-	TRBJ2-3	TGTGCCAGGGTGGGGCCGTTGACAGATACGCAGTATTTT	CARVGPLTDTQYF
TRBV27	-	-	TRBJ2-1	TGTGCCAGCAGTTTATCGAGCGGCGACAGATCCTACAATGAGCAGTTCTTC	CASSLSSGDRSYNEQFF
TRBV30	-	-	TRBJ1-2	TGTGCCTGCCCACAGGGCTATGGCTACACCTTC	CACPQGYGYTF
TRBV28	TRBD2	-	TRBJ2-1	TGTGCCAGCAGTCCTAGCGGGAGTGTAGGCAATGAGCAGTTCTTC	CASSPSGSVGNEQFF
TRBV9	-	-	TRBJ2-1	TGTGCCAGCAGCCCGGGACTGGAGAATGAGCAGTTCTTC	CASSPGLENEQFF
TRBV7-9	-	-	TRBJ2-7	TGTGCCAGCAGCTTAGAGGGCGGGCGCTCCTACGAGCAGTACTTC	CASSLEGGRSYEQYF
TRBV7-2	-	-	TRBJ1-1	TGTGCCAGCAGCTTAGTCGAGAACACTGAAGCTTTCTTT	CASSLVENTEAFF
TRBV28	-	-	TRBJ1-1	TGTGCCACTGTCGGGGGATACACTGAAGCTTTCTTT	CATVGGYTEAFF
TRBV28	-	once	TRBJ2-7	TGTGCCAGCAGTTTCCTTGGGCCCTACGAGCAGTACTTC	CASSFLGPYEQYF
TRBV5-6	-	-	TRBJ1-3	TGTGCCAGCAGCCCATGGGCCTCCCGAAACACCATATATTTT	CASSPWASRNTIYF
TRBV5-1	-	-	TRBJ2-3	TGCGCCAGCAGCTTGGCCCCACAGGGAATTAGCACAGATACGCAGTATTTT	CASSLAPQGISTDTQYF
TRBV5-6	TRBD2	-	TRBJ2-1	TGTGCCAGCAGACGAACTAGCGGGAGCTCCTACAATGAGCAGTTCTTC	CASRRTSGSSYNEQFF
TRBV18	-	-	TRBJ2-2	TGTGCCAGCTCCCCCCTTGCCGGGACGGTAAACACCGGGGAGCTGTTTTTT	CASSPLAGTVNTGELFF